The next 8 T cell receptor beta chains were all read from a single sample in a study of follicular helper T cells after annual influenza vaccination. Time point here: 2015-2016 season, pre-vaccination. Only in-frame clones appear in the TCRdb table, and some are missing; sequencing was by immunoSEQ multiplex PCR. This table has roughly 1,500 clones, less than 90% appearing once. The specimen comprised CXCR5+ CD38- circulating T follicular helper cells from blood, sampled on the day of influenza vaccination. As to subset: circulating Tfh, non-naive CD4+CXCR5+PD-1+ (ICOS+CD38+ or ICOS-CD38-). These TCRs come from an adult who received the influenza vaccine.

This chain joins TRBV11-2 and TRBJ2-1; D is possibly TRBD1 (5 bases). Germline values: CDR1 SGHAT, CDR2 FQNNGV. The CDR3 consists of 13 residues. V lost 5 bases to trimming and J lost 6 bases, with 11 bases between them. CDR3 residues: CASSVDRVNEQFF. DNA for the CDR3: TGTGCCAGCAGCGTCGACAGAGTCAATGAGCAGTTCTTC. Full variable domain (remainder filled in from reference TRBV11-2 and TRBJ2-1): EAGVAQSPRYKIIEKRQSVAFWCNPISGHATLYWYQQILGQGPKLLIQFQNNGVVDDSQLPKDRFSAERLKGVDSTLKIQPAKLEDSAVYLCASSVDRVNEQFFGPGTRLTVL.

This chain uses TRBV5-4 with TRBJ2-5; no clear D. This CDR3 is 13 amino acids long. V lost 0 bases to trimming and J lost 3 bases, with 6 bases between them. Germline values: CDR1 SGHNT, CDR2 YYREEE (reference sequence). The CDR3 DNA follows: TGTGCCAGCAGCTTGGACAGAAAAGAGACCCAGTACTTC. It translates to CASSLDRKETQYF. The full variable domain, completed using reference TRBV5-4 and TRBJ2-5, is ETGVTQSPTHLIKTRGQQVTLRCSSQSGHNTVSWYQQALGQGPQFIFQYYREEENGRGNFPPRFSGLQFPNYSSELNVNALELDDSALYLCASSLDRKETQYFGPGTRLLVL.

J is TRBJ1-4 and V is TRBV29-1; D gene ambiguous. The ends were cut back, 3 bases at V and 6 bases at J, with 14 bases in the middle. Germline V gives CDR1 SQVTM, CDR2 ANQGSEA. The CDR3 contains 14 residues. The CDR3 region is CSVEGSGEDEKLFF. The CDR3 DNA sequence: TGCAGCGTTGAGGGATCGGGAGAAGATGAAAAACTGTTTTTT.

The chain employs TRBV11-3 and TRBJ2-2, with TRBD2 matching over 9 bases. CDR1 SGHNT and CDR2 YENEEA come from the germline V gene. After removal of 2 bases from V and 8 bases from J, the junction contained 3 bases not matched to a gene. CDR3 length equals 14 residues. The CDR3 reads CASSLRGRGGELFF. Here the CDR3 DNA reads TGTGCCAGCAGCTTACGCGGGAGGGGTGGGGAGCTGTTTTTT.

The V gene is TRBV6-5, the J gene TRBJ2-3; 9 nucleotides agree with TRBD1. The V and J ends lost 0 bases and 3 bases, in that order; junction bases with no gene match: 4. The CDR3 sequence is 16 residues long. Germline assignment: CDR1 MNHEY and CDR2 SVGAGI. The CDR3 spells CASSYSGTGRTDTQYF. The DNA of the CDR3 is TGTGCCAGCAGTTACTCTGGGACAGGGCGGACAGATACGCAGTATTTT.

The table lists this clone with a few counts. The chain couples TRBV14 to TRBJ2-3; D not certain. V lost 1 base and J 9 bases, leaving 5 bases between the germline ends. This CDR3 is 11 amino acids long. In germline, CDR1 is SGHDN, CDR2 FVKESK. The CDR3 region has the DNA TGTGCCAGCAGCCAAGCCGGGACGCAGTATTTT. This gives the protein CASSQAGTQYF.

The genes are TRBV5-6 and TRBJ1-1; D unclear. The germline V and J ends were trimmed by 1 base and 0 bases, with 10 bases remaining between them. This CDR3 region has 15 residues. CDR1 SGHDT and CDR2 YYEEEE come from the germline V gene. CDR3 DNA: TGTGCCAGCAGCTTGAGTGGAGGGATGAACACTGAAGCTTTCTTT. Translating it yields CASSLSGGMNTEAFF.

The chain uses TRBV9 and TRBJ1-1, with no clear D. CDR3 length equals 16 residues. Germline V gives CDR1 SGDLS, CDR2 YYNGEE. V was cut by 0 bases and J by 3 bases, with 15 bases left in between. The CDR3 spells CASSVEDGAAYTEAFF. CDR3 bases: TGTGCCAGCAGCGTAGAGGATGGTGCAGCCTACACTGAAGCTTTCTTT.